This section outlines one TCR beta chain sequence together with its context. It has no known antigen specificity. Within one base of it there is no much larger clone, and no base qualities were kept. The source of the sample is a study of coeliac disease (dated by TCRdb to between 2022 and 2023). For context, the study as a whole: Each coeliac patient fell into one of three classes: newly diagnosed active disease, refractory coeliac disease type I, or disease kept under control by a gluten-free diet. Small intestinal lymphocyte fractions from coeliac and non-coeliac patients were analysed in the study using next-generation sequencing of rearranged TRB and TRG CDR3 regions. A total of 30 or so patients took part in the full study: about 22 had serologically confirmed coeliac disease and 8 were controls with non-small intestinal disorders. Because high-resolution HLA typing was not available, biased TRBV7-2 usage was examined as a proof of principle. TRB sequencing was successfully performed on samples from around 29 subjects, among which about two dozen paired bulk unsorted intraepithelial and lamina propria cell samples were included. The goal was to describe the TR repertoires of small intestinal T cells in active coeliac disease, in refractory type I coeliac disease, and in coeliac disease treated with a gluten-free diet. Results the study describes overall, beyond this receptor: High-purity fractions were not obtained when intraepithelial cells were separated from lamina propria cells, so cross-contamination between compartments was possible. TRB repertoires were found to be largely private, with most amino acid sequences unique to one sample, and no significant difference in V-gene usage was found between disease groups. Compared with controls, active coeliac intraepithelial and lamina propria samples had TRB and TRG repertoires of lower clonality, which suggests that diverse T cells were recruited. The authors considered the approach unsuitable for unbiased detection of gliadin-specific T cells, which are scarce and rarely shared between patients.

Reading from cysteine to phenylalanine, the CDR3 counts 15 amino acids. Kept here is only the CDR3 DNA, which spans 45 bases and is read in frame from base 1. For this chain, trimming is 2 bases at the V end and 4 bases at the J end, and the number of junction bases without a gene match is 5. CDR1 ENHRY and CDR2 SYGVKD are derived from the germline V gene. The protocol used for the library was the immunoSEQ multiplex PCR assay. Using reverse primers that targeted J gene segments together with forward primers that targeted V gene segments, the TR loci were amplified in a multiplexed PCR. The amplified CDR3 regions were sequenced using the Illumina HiSeq System. The original methods were these. To strip out PCR and sequencing errors and collapse the data into unique sequences, a nearest-neighbour algorithm merged closely related reads. Repertoires were summarised in terms of clonality and T cell density, with T cell density defined as TR molecules per amount of genomic DNA input. CDR3 amino acid sequences present in at least 80% of unsorted samples were defined as public TRs and were then tested for differential abundance between coeliac and control samples. Differences in clonality and density between disease groups were tested by Kruskal-Wallis tests, followed by Dunn post-tests. Not all clones reach the TCRdb copy of this immuneACCESS table, which keeps in-frame sequences only. Checked studies attribute under half of the gap to unresolved V genes and leave the rest unexplained. V, J and clone size derive from that table, while D and trimming were established from the DNA sequence. For this sample the table gives 5,700 or so clones, of which approximately 50% were detected only once. Clones ranked in the top ten supply 6.5% of the sample.

Cells were frozen in liquid nitrogen in DMSO/FBS as aliquots of roughly 500,000 cells, with a single aliquot from each fraction going to sequencing. Every one of the 30 patients in the study had endoscopy and a small intestinal biopsy. To release intraepithelial cells, biopsies were stirred for one hour at 37 degrees C in RPMI with EGTA, MgCl2 and 1% FBS. Genomic DNA was extracted from frozen unsorted cell fractions using the Qiagen DNeasy blood extraction kit. Here the chain combines TRBV10-3 and TRBJ1-5, with TRBD1 matching 7 junction bases. This sequence was found in a woman aged 25-40 years with active celiac disease. Sequencing was performed on intraepithelial lymphocytes from the gut. The cell subset or site tag for this specimen amounts to: intraepithelial cell (IEC) fraction of small intestinal biopsy. The CDR3 region has the sequence CAISEGGQPNQPQHF. The DNA sequence follows: TGTGCCATCAGTGAGGGGGGACAGCCAAATCAGCCCCAGCATTTT.